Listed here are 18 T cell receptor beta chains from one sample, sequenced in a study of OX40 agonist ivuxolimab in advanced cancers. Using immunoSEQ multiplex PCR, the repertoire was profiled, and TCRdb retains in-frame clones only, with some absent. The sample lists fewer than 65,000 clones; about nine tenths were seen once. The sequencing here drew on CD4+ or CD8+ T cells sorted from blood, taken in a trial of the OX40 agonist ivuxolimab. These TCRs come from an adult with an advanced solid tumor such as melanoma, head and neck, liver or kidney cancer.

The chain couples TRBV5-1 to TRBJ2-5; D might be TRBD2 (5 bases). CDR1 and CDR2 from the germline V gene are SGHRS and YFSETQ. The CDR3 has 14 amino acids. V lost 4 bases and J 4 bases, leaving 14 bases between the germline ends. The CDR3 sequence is CASSPQGRGETQYF. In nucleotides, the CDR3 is TGCGCCAGCAGCCCCCAAGGTCGGGGAGAGACCCAGTACTTC.

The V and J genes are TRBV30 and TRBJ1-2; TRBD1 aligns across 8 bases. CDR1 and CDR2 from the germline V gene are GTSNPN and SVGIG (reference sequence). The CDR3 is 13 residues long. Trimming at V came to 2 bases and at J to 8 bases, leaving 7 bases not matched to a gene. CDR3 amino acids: CAWSRQGAGGYTF. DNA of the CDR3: TGTGCCTGGAGTAGGCAGGGGGCGGGCGGCTACACCTTC. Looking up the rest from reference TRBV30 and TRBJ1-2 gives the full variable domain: SQTIHQWPATLVQPVGSPLSLECTVEGTSNPNLYWYRQAAGRGLQLLFYSVGIGQISSEVPQNLSASRPQDRQFILSSKKLLLSDSGFYLCAWSRQGAGGYTFGSGTRLTVV.

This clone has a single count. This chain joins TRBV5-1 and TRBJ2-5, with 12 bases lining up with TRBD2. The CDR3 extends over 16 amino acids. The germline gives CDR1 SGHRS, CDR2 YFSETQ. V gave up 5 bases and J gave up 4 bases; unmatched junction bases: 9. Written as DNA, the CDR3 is TGCGCCAGCAGGACCTCTAGCGGGAGGGCCCCAGAGACCCAGTACTTC. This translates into CASRTSSGRAPETQYF.

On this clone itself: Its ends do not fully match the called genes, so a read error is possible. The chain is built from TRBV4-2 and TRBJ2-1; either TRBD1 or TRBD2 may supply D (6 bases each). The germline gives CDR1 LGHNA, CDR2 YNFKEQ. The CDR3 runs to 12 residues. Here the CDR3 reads CASSQVLGGIIF. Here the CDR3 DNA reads TGTGCCAGCAGCCAAGTCTTAGGGGGGATAATCTTC.

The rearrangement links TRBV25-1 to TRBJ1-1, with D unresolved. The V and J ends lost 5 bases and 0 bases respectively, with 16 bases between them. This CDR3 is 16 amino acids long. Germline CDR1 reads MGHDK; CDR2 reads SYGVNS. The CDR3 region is CASSPRGFLLNTEAFF. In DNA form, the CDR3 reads TGTGCCAGCAGTCCCCGAGGATTCCTATTGAACACTGAAGCTTTCTTT.

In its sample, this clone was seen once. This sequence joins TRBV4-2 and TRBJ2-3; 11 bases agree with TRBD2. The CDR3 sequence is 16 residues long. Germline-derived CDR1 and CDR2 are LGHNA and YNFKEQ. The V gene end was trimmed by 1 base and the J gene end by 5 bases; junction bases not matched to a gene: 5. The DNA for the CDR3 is TGTGCCAGCAGCCAAGGGTTAACTAGCGGGAGAGATACGCAGTATTTT. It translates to CASSQGLTSGRDTQYF.

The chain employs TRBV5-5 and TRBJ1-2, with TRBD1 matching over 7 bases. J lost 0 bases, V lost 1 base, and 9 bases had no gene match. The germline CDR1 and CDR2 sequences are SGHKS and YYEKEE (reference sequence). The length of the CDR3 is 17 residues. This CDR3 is CASSLRTGLVANYGYTF. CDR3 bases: TGTGCCAGCAGCTTGAGGACAGGACTTGTAGCTAACTATGGCTACACCTTC.

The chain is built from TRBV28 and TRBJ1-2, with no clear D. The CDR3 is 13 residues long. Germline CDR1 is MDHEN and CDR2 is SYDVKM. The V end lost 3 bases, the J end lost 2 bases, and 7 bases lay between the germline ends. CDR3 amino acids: CASSFSQNYGYTF. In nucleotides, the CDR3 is TGTGCCAGCAGTTTTAGTCAGAACTATGGCTACACCTTC.

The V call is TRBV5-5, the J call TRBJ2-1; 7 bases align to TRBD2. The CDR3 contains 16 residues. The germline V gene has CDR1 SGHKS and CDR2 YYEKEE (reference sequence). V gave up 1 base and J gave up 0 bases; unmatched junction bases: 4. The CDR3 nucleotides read TGTGCCAGCAGCTTGTACGGCGGGAGCTCCTACAATGAGCAGTTCTTC. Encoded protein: CASSLYGGSSYNEQFF.

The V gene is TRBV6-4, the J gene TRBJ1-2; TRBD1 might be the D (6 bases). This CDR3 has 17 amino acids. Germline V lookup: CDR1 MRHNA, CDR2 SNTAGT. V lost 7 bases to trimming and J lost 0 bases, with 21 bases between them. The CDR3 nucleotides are TGTGCCAGCATGGGGAGGGGGTCTGAGGGGGCTAACTATGGCTACACCTTC. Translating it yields CASMGRGSEGANYGYTF.

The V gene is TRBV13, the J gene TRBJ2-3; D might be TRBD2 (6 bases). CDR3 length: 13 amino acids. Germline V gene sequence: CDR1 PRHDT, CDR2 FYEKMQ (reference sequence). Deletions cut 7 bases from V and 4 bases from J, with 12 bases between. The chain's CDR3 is CASNMPGADTQYF. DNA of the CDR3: TGTGCCAGCAACATGCCGGGGGCAGATACGCAGTATTTT.

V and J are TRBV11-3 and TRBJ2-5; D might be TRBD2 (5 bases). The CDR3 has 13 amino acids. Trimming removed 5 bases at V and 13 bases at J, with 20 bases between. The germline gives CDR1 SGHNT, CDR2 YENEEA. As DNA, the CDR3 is TGTGCCAGCAGCAAACGACCGGCGGGCGAGAGGTACTTC. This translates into CASSKRPAGERYF.

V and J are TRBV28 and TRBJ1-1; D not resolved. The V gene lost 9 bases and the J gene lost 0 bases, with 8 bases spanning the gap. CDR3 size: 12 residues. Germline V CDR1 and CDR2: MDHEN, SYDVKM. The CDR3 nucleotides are TGTGCCAGTAACCACGTGAACACTGAAGCTTTCTTT. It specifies CASNHVNTEAFF.

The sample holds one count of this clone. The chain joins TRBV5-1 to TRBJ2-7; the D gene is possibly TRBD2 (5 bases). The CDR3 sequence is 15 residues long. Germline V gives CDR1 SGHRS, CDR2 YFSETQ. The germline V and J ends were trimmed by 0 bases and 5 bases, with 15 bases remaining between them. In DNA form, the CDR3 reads TGCGCCAGCAGCTTGGCTAGTCGGGGTACCGACGAGCAGTACTTC. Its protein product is CASSLASRGTDEQYF.

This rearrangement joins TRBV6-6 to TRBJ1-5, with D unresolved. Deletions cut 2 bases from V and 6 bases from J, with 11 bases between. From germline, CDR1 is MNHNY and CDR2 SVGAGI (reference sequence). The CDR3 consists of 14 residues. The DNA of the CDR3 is TGTGCCAGCAGTTACGGGGTAGCGGGTCAGCCCCAGCATTTT. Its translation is CASSYGVAGQPQHF.

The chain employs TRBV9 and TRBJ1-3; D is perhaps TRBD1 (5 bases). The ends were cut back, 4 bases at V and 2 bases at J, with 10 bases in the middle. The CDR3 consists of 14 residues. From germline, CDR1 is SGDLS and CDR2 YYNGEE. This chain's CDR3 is CASSTRDPGNTIYF. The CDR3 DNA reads TGTGCCAGCAGCACCAGGGACCCTGGAAACACCATATATTTT.

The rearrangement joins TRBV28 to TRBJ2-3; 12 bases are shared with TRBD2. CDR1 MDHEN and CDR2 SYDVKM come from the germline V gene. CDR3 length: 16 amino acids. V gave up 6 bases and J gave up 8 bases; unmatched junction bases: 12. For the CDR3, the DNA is TGTGCCAGCAGAGTATATCTAGCGGGAGGGCCGAGTACGCAGTATTTT. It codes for CASRVYLAGGPSTQYF.

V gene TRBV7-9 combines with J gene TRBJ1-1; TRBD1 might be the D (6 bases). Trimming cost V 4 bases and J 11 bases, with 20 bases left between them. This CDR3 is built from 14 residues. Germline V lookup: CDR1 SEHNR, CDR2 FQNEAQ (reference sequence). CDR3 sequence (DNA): TGTGCCAGCAGCTATACAGGGACCCCGCCGACGGCTTTCTTT. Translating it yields CASSYTGTPPTAFF.